One sample yielded the 23 T cell receptor beta chains listed below, sequenced in a study of cytomegalovirus exposure and HLA in healthy donors. PCR primers comprised 60 Vbeta and 13 Jbeta primers. Assay: immunoSEQ multiplex PCR; the TCRdb copy retains only in-frame clones and omits some. Here the sample spans some 98,000 clones, roughly 81% being singletons. Sequencing was done on a sample of PBMCs. These receptors all stem from a man aged 40-49 years in good health and CMV-seronegative.

The rearrangement uses TRBV30 and TRBJ2-3; tentatively, D is TRBD2 (6 bases). Germline values: CDR1 GTSNPN, CDR2 SVGIG (reference sequence). There are 12 residues in the CDR3. Trimming left V 5 bases short and J 2 bases short, with 8 bases between. In DNA, the CDR3 is TGTGCCTGGGGGGGGTACACAGATACGCAGTATTTT. The encoded protein is CAWGGYTDTQYF.

The chain employs TRBV28 and TRBJ2-7, with D maybe TRBD1 (5 bases). The CDR3 totals 13 residues. Between the trimmed V and J ends, which lost 5 bases and 1 base, there was a span of 9 bases. Germline CDR1 MDHEN, CDR2 SYDVKM. CDR3 residues: CASSETGSYEQYF. The DNA for the CDR3 is TGTGCCAGCAGTGAAACAGGATCCTACGAGCAGTACTTC.

This clone was seen just once. The chain couples TRBV7-6 to TRBJ2-5, with a tentative D call TRBD1 (5 bases). V dropped 1 base and J dropped 5 bases, with 14 bases sitting between them. CDR1 is SGHVS, CDR2 FNYEAQ, per germline. The CDR3 extends over 15 amino acids. The CDR3, as DNA: TGTGCCAGCAGCTTAGAGGTGCAGTGGGGCGAGACCCAGTACTTC. This translates into CASSLEVQWGETQYF.

V is TRBV7-3 and J is TRBJ1-3; D is uncertain. The CDR3 loop spans 15 amino acids. Between the trimmed V and J ends, which lost 5 bases and 7 bases, there was a span of 18 bases. Germline CDR1 is SGHTA and CDR2 is FQGTGA. CDR3 loop: CASSLTRDWRNTIYF. In DNA form, the CDR3 reads TGTGCCAGCAGCCTGACGAGAGATTGGAGGAACACCATATATTTT.

This clone appeared a few times. V gene TRBV7-8 combines with J gene TRBJ1-3; D gene uncertain. The CDR3 contains 15 residues. The V end was cut by 1 base, the J end by 0 bases, with 7 bases between. Germline V gene lookup returns CDR1 SGHVS and CDR2 FQNEAQ. The CDR3 sequence is CASSLDGGSGNTIYF. The CDR3 region has the DNA TGTGCCAGCAGCTTAGATGGCGGCTCTGGAAACACCATATATTTT.

The chain couples TRBV29-1 to TRBJ2-3; the D is unclear. The CDR3 has 14 residues. Per the germline V gene, CDR1 is SQVTM and CDR2 is ANQGSEA. V shed 1 base and J shed 0 bases, with 8 bases lying between them. This CDR3 reads CSVEGPGSTDTQYF. CDR3 sequence (DNA): TGCAGCGTTGAAGGCCCCGGTAGCACAGATACGCAGTATTTT.

The chain combines TRBV27 with TRBJ2-7; D might be TRBD1 (5 bases). The germline V gene encodes CDR1 MNHEY and CDR2 SMNVEV (reference sequence). The CDR3 spans 13 residues. V was clipped by 5 bases and J by 2 bases, with 10 bases between them. This CDR3 reads CASSRTPTYEQYF. CDR3 DNA sequence: TGTGCCAGCAGTAGGACACCTACCTACGAGCAGTACTTC.

V and J are TRBV7-3 and TRBJ2-3; 7 nucleotides agree with TRBD2. Germline loops: CDR1 SGHTA, CDR2 FQGTGA. After removal of 5 bases from V and 1 base from J, the junction contained 3 bases not matched to a gene. This CDR3 spans 14 amino acids. CDR3 sequence: CASSSTSGTDTQYF. In DNA, the CDR3 is TGTGCCAGCAGCAGTACTAGCGGCACAGATACGCAGTATTTT.

Only one count was recorded for this clone. This chain links TRBV7-9 with TRBJ1-2, with 9 positions matching TRBD1. The CDR3 sequence is 15 residues long. The ends lost 4 bases at V and 9 bases at J; junction bases unmatched: 12. Germline V CDR1 and CDR2: SEHNR, FQNEAQ (reference sequence). DNA for the CDR3: TGTGCCAGCAGCTCGACAGGGGGAGAATATGTACGCTACACCTTC. Amino acid sequence: CASSSTGGEYVRYTF.

The V gene is TRBV5-6, the J gene TRBJ2-7; D perhaps matches TRBD2 (7 bases). With 1 base removed from V and 3 bases from J, the gap between germline ends came to 11 bases. Germline assignment: CDR1 SGHDT and CDR2 YYEEEE. The CDR3 length is 14 residues. CDR3 bases: TGTGCCAGCAGCTTGTTCGGGGGGCTCTACGAGCAGTACTTC. This codes for CASSLFGGLYEQYF.

The chain links TRBV19 to TRBJ2-5; TRBD2 matches 14 bases. The germline V gene encodes CDR1 LNHDA and CDR2 SQIVND (reference sequence). CDR3 length: 16 amino acids. The V gene end was trimmed by 3 bases and the J gene end by 5 bases; junction bases not matched to a gene: 5. The CDR3 sequence: CASSIRTSGGLETQYF. The CDR3 DNA sequence: TGTGCCAGTAGTATCCGGACTAGCGGGGGGTTGGAGACCCAGTACTTC.

Worth noting for this clone: At one end the junction does not follow the germline gene, possibly because of a read error. Here the CDR3 reads CAASNSNKREAFF. The CDR3 bases are TGTGCCGCCAGCAACTCAAACAAGCGAGAAGCTTTCTTT. V gene TRBV15 combines with J gene TRBJ1-1, with unresolved D. Germline CDR1 is LNHNV and CDR2 is YYDKDF (reference sequence). CDR3 length: 13 amino acids.

The chain links TRBV19 to TRBJ2-5, with D possibly being TRBD2 (5 bases). CDR3 size: 14 residues. Trimming took 1 base from V and 5 from J, leaving 11 bases between them. Germline V lookup: CDR1 LNHDA, CDR2 SQIVND (reference sequence). Here the CDR3 DNA reads TGTGCCAGTAGTATAGCCGCGGGTTCGGAGACCCAGTACTTC. This translates into CASSIAAGSETQYF.

CDR3 DNA: TGTGCCAGCAGCGAGGGGACTAGTCAGTACCAAGAGACCCAGTACTTC. This encodes CASSEGTSQYQETQYF. The chain combines TRBV9 with TRBJ2-5; the match to TRBD2 covers 8 bases. V trimming: 3 bases; J trimming: 0 bases; junction bases outside the gene matches: 7. Germline V CDR1 and CDR2: SGDLS, YYNGEE. CDR3 length: 16 amino acids.

This chain connects TRBV21-1 to TRBJ1-3. TRBV21-1 constitutes a pseudogene. The CDR3 runs to 17 residues. The CDR3 DNA is TGTGCCAGCAGCAAAGCGGGAGGGACAAGGGCAGGAAACACCATATATTTT. Protein product: CASSKAGGTRAGNTIYF.

The chain carries TRBV28 and TRBJ1-1; possibly TRBD1 for D (5 bases). This CDR3 contains 13 residues. CDR1 MDHEN and CDR2 SYDVKM come from the germline V gene. With 8 bases removed from V and 2 bases from J, the gap between germline ends came to 12 bases. As DNA, the CDR3 is TGTGCCAGCCTTGGGGCAGATAACACTGAAGCTTTCTTT. This gives the protein CASLGADNTEAFF.

This chain joins TRBV9 and TRBJ1-5, with D perhaps matching TRBD1 (6 bases). Germline V gives CDR1 SGDLS, CDR2 YYNGEE. Trimming left V 0 bases short and J 8 bases short, with 15 bases between. The CDR3 has 15 amino acids. CDR3 protein: CASSVGTPGVEPQHF. CDR3 nucleotide sequence: TGTGCCAGCAGCGTAGGGACCCCAGGGGTAGAGCCCCAGCATTTT.

This clone came up a few times. The rearrangement links TRBV2 to TRBJ1-3; D gene unclear. Trimming cost V 3 bases and J 2 bases, with 14 bases left between them. Per the germline V gene, CDR1 is SNHLY and CDR2 is FYNNEI. The CDR3 totals 16 residues. The CDR3 DNA sequence: TGTGCCAGCAGTGATCAGGCGGGGATCACTGGAAACACCATATATTTT. It yields the protein CASSDQAGITGNTIYF.

This rearrangement joins TRBV14 to TRBJ1-1; D may be TRBD1 (6 bases). The length of the CDR3 is 15 residues. Trimming shortened V by 0 bases and J by 6 bases, and 14 bases separated the two germline ends. CDR1 and CDR2 from the germline V gene are SGHDN and FVKESK. CDR3 in DNA: TGTGCCAGCAGCCAAGATCCCCAGGGGAAAGCTGAAGCTTTCTTT. Protein product: CASSQDPQGKAEAFF.

This clone was seen once. The chain combines TRBV6-4 with TRBJ2-2; D not resolved. This CDR3 spans 13 amino acids. CDR1 is MRHNA, CDR2 SNTAGT, per germline. V lost 5 bases and J lost 1, with 5 bases in between. This CDR3 reads CASSLMNTGELFF. CDR3 DNA sequence: TGTGCCAGCAGTCTTATGAACACCGGGGAGCTGTTTTTT.

The chain is built from TRBV6-1 and TRBJ2-7; no clear D. Trimming took 6 bases from V and 3 from J, leaving 9 bases between them. Germline CDR1 and CDR2: MNHNS and SASEGT. This CDR3 contains 12 residues. Here the CDR3 DNA reads TGTGCCAGCAGCTTGGTTAGCTACGAGCAGTACTTC. This sequence encodes CASSLVSYEQYF.

The chain carries TRBV2 and TRBJ2-7; 8 nucleotides line up with TRBD1. The CDR3 is made up of 14 amino acids. Germline assignment: CDR1 SNHLY and CDR2 FYNNEI. Losses at the gene ends were 7 bases for V and 4 bases for J; bases not matched to a gene: 9. The CDR3 DNA sequence: TGTGCCAGCACCCCTGGACAGGGTCCTTACGAGCAGTACTTC. It yields the protein CASTPGQGPYEQYF.

V and J are TRBV6-1 and TRBJ1-3, with no clear D. V lost 8 bases, J lost 0 bases, and 11 bases lay in between. This CDR3 has 14 amino acids. Looked up from germline, CDR1 is MNHNS and CDR2 is SASEGT. The DNA for the CDR3 is TGTGCCAGCCTTAGTTCCTTCTCTGGAAACACCATATATTTT. The encoded protein is CASLSSFSGNTIYF.